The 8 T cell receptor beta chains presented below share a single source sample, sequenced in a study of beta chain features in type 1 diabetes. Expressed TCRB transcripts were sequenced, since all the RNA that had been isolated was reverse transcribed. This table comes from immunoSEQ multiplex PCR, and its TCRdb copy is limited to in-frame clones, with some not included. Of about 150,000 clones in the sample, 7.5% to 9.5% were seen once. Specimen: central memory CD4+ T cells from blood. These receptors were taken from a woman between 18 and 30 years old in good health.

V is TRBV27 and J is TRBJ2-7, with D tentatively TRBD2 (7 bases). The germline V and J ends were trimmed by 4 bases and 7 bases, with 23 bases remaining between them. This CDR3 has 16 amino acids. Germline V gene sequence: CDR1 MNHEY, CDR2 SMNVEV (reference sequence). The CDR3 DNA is TGTGCCAGCAGTTACCTCGTTGGGGCGGGGGCGGGTGAGCAGTACTTC. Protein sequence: CASSYLVGAGAGEQYF.

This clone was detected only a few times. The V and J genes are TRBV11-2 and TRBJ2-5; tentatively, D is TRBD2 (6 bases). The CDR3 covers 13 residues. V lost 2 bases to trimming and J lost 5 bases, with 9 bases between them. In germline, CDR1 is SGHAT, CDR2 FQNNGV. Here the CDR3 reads CASSLTGEETQYF. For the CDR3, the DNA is TGTGCCAGCAGCTTAACGGGAGAGGAGACCCAGTACTTC.

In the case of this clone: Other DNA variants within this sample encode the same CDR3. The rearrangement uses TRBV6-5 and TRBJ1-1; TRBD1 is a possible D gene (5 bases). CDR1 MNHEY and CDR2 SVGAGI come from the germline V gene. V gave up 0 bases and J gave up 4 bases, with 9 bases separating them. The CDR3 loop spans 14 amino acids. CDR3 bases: TGTGCCAGCAGTTACTCGGGGGGACGCACTGAAGCTTTCTTT. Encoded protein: CASSYSGGRTEAFF.

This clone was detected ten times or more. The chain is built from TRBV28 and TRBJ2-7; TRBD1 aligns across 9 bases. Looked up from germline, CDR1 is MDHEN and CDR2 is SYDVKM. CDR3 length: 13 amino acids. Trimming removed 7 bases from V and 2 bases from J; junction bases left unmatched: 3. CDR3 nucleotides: TGTGCCAGCAATAGGGACAGGGCCTACGAGCAGTACTTC. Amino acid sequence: CASNRDRAYEQYF.

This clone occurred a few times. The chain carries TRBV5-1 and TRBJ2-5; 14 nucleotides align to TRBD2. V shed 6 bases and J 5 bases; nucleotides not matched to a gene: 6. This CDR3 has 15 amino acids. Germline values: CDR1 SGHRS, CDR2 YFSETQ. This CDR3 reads CASTPGTSGSETQYF. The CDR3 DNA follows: TGCGCCAGCACCCCAGGGACTAGCGGGAGTGAGACCCAGTACTTC.

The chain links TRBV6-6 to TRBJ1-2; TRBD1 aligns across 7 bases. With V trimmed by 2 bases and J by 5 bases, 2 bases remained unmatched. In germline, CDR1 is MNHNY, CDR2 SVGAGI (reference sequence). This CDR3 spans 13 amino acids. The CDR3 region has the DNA TGTGCCAGCAGTTACGGGACAGAGTATGGCTACACCTTC. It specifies CASSYGTEYGYTF.

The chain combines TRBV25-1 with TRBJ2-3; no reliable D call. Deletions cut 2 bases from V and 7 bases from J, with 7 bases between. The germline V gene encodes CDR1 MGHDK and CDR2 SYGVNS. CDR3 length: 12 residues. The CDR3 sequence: CASSEQRNTQYF. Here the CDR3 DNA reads TGTGCCAGCAGTGAACAGAGGAATACGCAGTATTTT.

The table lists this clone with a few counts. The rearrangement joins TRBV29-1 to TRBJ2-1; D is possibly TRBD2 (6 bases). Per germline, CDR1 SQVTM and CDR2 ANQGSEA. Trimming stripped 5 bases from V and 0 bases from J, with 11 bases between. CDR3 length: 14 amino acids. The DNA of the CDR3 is TGCAGCGTTTTAGGAGGGTTCTCCTACAATGAGCAGTTCTTC. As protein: CSVLGGFSYNEQFF.